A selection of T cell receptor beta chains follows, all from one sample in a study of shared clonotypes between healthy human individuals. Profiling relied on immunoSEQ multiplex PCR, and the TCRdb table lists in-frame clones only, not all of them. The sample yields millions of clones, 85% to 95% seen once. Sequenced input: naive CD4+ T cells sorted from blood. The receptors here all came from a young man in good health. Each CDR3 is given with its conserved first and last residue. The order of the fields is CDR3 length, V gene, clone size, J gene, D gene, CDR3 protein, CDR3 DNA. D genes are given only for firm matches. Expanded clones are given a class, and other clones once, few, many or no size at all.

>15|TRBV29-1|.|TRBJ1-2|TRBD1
CSVALIQQGLGGYTF
TGCAGCGTAGCCCTTATACAACAGGGGCTAGGTGGCTACACCTTC
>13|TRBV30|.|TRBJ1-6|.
CASEDSYNSPLHF
TGTGCCAGTGAGGACTCCTATAATTCACCCCTCCACTTT
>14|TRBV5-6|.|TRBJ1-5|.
CASSGYNTGQPQHF
TGTGCCAGCAGCGGATACAATACAGGGCAGCCCCAGCATTTT
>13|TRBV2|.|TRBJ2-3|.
CASSEARGNTQYF
TGTGCCAGCAGTGAAGCTAGGGGAAATACGCAGTATTTT
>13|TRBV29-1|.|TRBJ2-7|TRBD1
CSVEAGGTGEQYF
TGCAGCGTTGAGGCAGGGGGTACAGGGGAGCAGTACTTC
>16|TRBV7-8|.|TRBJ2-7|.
CASSPVAGIGGYEQYF
TGTGCCAGCAGTCCAGTAGCCGGGATAGGGGGTTACGAGCAGTACTTC
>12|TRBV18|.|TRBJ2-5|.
CASSPGQETQYF
TGTGCCAGCTCCCCGGGGCAAGAGACCCAGTACTTC
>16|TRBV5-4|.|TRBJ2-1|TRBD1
CASSLLIGQGSNEQFF
TGTGCCAGCAGCTTGTTGATAGGACAGGGTAGTAATGAGCAGTTCTTC
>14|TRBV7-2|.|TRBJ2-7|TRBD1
CASSTRQGSYEQYF
TGTGCCAGCAGCACCCGACAGGGATCCTACGAGCAGTACTTC
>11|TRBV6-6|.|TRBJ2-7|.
CASSRFGEQYF
TGTGCCAGCAGCCGGTTTGGCGAGCAGTACTTC
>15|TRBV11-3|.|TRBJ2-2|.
CASSSDRNGTGELFF
TGTGCCAGCAGCTCCGACCGTAACGGCACCGGGGAGCTGTTTTTT
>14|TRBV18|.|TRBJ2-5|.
CASSPQLGLETQYF
TGTGCCAGCTCTCCCCAGTTGGGGTTAGAGACCCAGTACTTC
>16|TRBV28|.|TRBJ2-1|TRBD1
CASSPTQGSSYNEQFF
TGTGCCAGCAGTCCGACACAGGGGAGCTCCTACAATGAGCAGTTCTTC
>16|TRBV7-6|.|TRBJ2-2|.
CASSFEIAINTGELFF
TGTGCCAGCAGCTTTGAGATAGCTATTAACACCGGGGAGCTGTTTTTT
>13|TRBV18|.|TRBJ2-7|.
CASSPGRGNEQYF
TGTGCCAGCTCACCAGGCAGGGGTAACGAGCAGTACTTC
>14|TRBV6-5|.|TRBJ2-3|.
CASSRGNNAYTQYF
TGTGCCAGCAGTAGAGGGAATAATGCATATACGCAGTATTTT
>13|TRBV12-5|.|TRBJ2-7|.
CASGPSSTYEQYF
TGTGCTAGCGGACCGTCCTCCACCTACGAGCAGTACTTC
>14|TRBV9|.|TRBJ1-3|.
CASSQQGSGNTIYF
TGTGCCAGCAGCCAGCAAGGCTCTGGAAACACCATATATTTT
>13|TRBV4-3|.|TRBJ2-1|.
CASSPEIWGEQFF
TGCGCCAGCAGCCCTGAAATCTGGGGTGAGCAGTTCTTC
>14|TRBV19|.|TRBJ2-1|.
CASSIGGIDNEQFF
TGTGCCAGTAGTATAGGGGGGATAGACAATGAGCAGTTCTTC
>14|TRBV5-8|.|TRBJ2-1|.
CASSLGLSYNEQFF
TGTGCCAGCAGCCTGGGGTTGTCCTACAATGAGCAGTTCTTC
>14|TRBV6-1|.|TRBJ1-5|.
CASSDNYSNQPQHF
TGTGCCAGCAGTGACAACTATAGCAATCAGCCCCAGCATTTT
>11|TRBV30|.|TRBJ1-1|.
CKGELNTEAFF
TGTAAAGGGGAGTTGAACACTGAAGCTTTCTTT
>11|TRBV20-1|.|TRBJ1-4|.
CSADRTEKLFF
TGCAGTGCGGACCGGACTGAAAAACTGTTTTTT
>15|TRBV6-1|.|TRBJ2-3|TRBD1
CASSEGTGSTDTQYF
TGTGCCAGCAGTGAGGGGACAGGGAGCACAGATACGCAGTATTTT
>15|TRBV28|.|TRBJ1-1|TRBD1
CASSFPQGAITEAFF
TGTGCCAGCAGTTTCCCACAGGGGGCGATCACTGAAGCTTTCTTT
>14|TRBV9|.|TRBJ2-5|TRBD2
CASSDGTSQETQYF
TGTGCCAGCAGCGACGGGACTAGCCAAGAGACCCAGTACTTC
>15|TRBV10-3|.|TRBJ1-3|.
CAISEGTANGNTIYF
TGTGCCATCAGTGAGGGGACCGCAAATGGAAACACCATATATTTT
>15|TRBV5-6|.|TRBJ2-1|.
CASSYGLSSYNEQFF
TGTGCCAGCAGCTACGGATTGAGCTCCTACAATGAGCAGTTCTTC
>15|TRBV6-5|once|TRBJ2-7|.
CASSYPQFSSYEQYF
TGTGCCAGCAGTTACCCCCAGTTTAGCTCCTACGAGCAGTACTTC
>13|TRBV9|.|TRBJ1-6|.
CASSVDWNSPLHF
TGTGCCAGCAGCGTAGATTGGAATTCACCCCTCCACTTT
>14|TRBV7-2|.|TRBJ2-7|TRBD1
CASSLGTGHYEQYF
TGTGCCAGCAGCTTAGGGACAGGACACTACGAGCAGTACTTC
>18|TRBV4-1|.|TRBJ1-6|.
CASSQAPGGEGNNSPLHF
TGCGCCAGCAGCCAAGCTCCCGGAGGGGAGGGGAATAATTCACCCCTCCACTTT
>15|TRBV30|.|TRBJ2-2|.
CAWSSSPSNTGELFF
TGTGCCTGGAGTAGTTCACCGTCGAACACCGGGGAGCTGTTTTTT
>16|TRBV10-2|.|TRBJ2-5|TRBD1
CASSDSGTGYRETQYF
TGCGCCAGCAGTGATTCCGGGACAGGGTATCGAGAGACCCAGTACTTC
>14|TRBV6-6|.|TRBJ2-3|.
CASSYRTLLDTQYF
TGTGCCAGCAGTTACCGGACCCTTCTGGATACGCAGTATTTT
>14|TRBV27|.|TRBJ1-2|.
CASGKSGTFYGYTF
TGTGCCAGCGGAAAATCCGGGACATTCTATGGCTACACCTTC
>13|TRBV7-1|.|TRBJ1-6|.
CASSEDLSPPLHF
TGTGCCAGCAGCGAGGACCTTTCTCCACCCCTCCACTTT
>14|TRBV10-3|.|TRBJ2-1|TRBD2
CAISEASGIFEQFF
TGTGCCATCAGTGAGGCTAGCGGGATTTTTGAGCAGTTCTTC
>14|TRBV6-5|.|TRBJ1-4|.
CASSSSWTDEKLFF
TGTGCCAGCAGTTCCTCGTGGACGGATGAAAAACTGTTTTTT
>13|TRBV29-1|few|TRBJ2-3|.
CSVLLGVPDTQYF
TGCAGCGTTCTTTTAGGGGTCCCAGATACGCAGTATTTT